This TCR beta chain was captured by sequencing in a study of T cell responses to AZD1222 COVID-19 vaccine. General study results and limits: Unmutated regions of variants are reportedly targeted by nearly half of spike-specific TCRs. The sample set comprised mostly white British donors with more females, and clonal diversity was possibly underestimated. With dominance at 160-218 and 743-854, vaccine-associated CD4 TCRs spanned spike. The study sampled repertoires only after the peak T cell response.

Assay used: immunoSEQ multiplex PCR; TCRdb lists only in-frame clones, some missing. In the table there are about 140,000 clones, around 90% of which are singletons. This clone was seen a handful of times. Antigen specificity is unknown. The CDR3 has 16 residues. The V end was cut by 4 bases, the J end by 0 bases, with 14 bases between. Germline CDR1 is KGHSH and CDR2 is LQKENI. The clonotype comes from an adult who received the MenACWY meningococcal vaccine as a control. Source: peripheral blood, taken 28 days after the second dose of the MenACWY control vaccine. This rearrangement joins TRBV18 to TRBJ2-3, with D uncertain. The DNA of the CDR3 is TGTGCCAGCTCACTCCAGGTCTTGGGGAGCACAGATACGCAGTATTTT. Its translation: CASSLQVLGSTDTQYF.